What follows are 31 T cell receptor beta chains derived from one specimen sequenced in a study of T cells in women clearing cervical HPV infection. Generated by immunoSEQ multiplex PCR, the TCRdb table keeps only in-frame clones and is missing some. The specimen's table records approximately 23,000 clones. Material: blood buffy coat. The origin of the receptors is a woman aged 18 to 69 with a cervical HPV16 infection that either progressed to CIN3+ or cleared (not recorded which).

As regards this clone: The read terminates 3 residues before the CDR3 end, so the remaining end is supplied by the germline J gene. This sequence joins TRBV2 and TRBJ2-4; 8 bases align to TRBD1. Germline V CDR1 and CDR2: SNHLY, FYNNEI. CDR3 length equals 14 residues. Here the CDR3 reads CASSEQGAGYGQYF. The CDR3 DNA, read in part, is TGTGCCAGCAGTGAACAGGGGGCGGGCTATGGT.

Regarding this clone: The read ends 3 residues shy of where the CDR3 ends; the end is completed using the germline J gene. The gene calls are TRBV5-1 and TRBJ1-2; 10 nucleotides align to TRBD1. V gave up 0 bases and J gave up 4 bases; unmatched junction bases: 15. This CDR3 is 19 amino acids long. Germline CDR1 reads SGHRS; CDR2 reads YFSETQ. The CDR3 sequence is CASSLGAHGGQGIGYGYTF. CDR3 DNA (partial): TGCGCCAGCAGCTTGGGAGCCCACGGGGGACAGGGGATTGGCTATGGC.

CDR3 amino acids: CASSPRDRGTGELFF. The CDR3 DNA, read in part, is TGTGCCAGCAGCCCCAGGGACAGGGGCACCGGGGAG. The chain recombines TRBV11-3 with TRBJ2-2; 10 positions match TRBD1. The read terminates 3 residues ahead of where the CDR3 ends, so the germline J gene completes it. V lost 5 bases, J lost 4 bases, and 4 bases stayed unmatched. There are 15 residues in the CDR3. Germline V gives CDR1 SGHNT, CDR2 YENEEA.

As for this clone: The read ends 3 residues before the CDR3 terminus; that terminus is restored from the germline J gene. J is TRBJ2-7 and V is TRBV30; D gene ambiguous. V lost 2 bases, J lost 3 bases, and 8 bases lay in between. CDR3 length equals 12 residues. Germline V lookup: CDR1 GTSNPN, CDR2 SVGIG (reference sequence). The DNA read from the CDR3 is TGTGCCTGGAGTCGCGGTAGCTACGAG. Protein: CAWSRGSYE. The entire CDR3 is CAWSRGSYEQYF. Supplemented by reference TRBV30 and TRBJ2-7, the full variable domain reads SQTIHQWPATLVQPVGSPLSLECTVEGTSNPNLYWYRQAAGRGLQLLFYSVGIGQISSEVPQNLSASRPQDRQFILSSKKLLLSDSGFYLCAWSRGSYEQYFGPGTRLTVT.

On this clone itself: The read ends 3 residues early relative to the CDR3; the germline J gene fills the gap. The chain employs TRBV28 and TRBJ1-5, with D unclear. The germline V gene encodes CDR1 MDHEN and CDR2 SYDVKM. There are 17 residues in the CDR3. Trimming cost V 2 bases and J 5 bases, with 19 bases left between them. The covered CDR3 bases are TGTGCCAGCAGTTTAAGTGATCACAGATTAGACCATCAGCCC. This encodes CASSLSDHRLDHQP. The entire CDR3 protein is CASSLSDHRLDHQPQHF. Together with reference TRBV28 and TRBJ1-5, the CDR3 gives the full variable domain: DVKVTQSSRYLVKRTGEKVFLECVQDMDHENMFWYRQDPGLGLRLIYFSYDVKMKEKGDIPEGYSVSREKKERFSLILESASTNQTSMYLCASSLSDHRLDHQPQHFGDGTRLSIL.

With regard to this clone: The CDR3 end lies 3 residues beyond the end of the read and is filled in from the germline J gene. The V call is TRBV19, the J call TRBJ1-1; 9 nucleotides agree with TRBD1. CDR3 size: 14 residues. Germline CDR1 is LNHDA and CDR2 is SQIVND (reference sequence). The part of the CDR3 DNA that was read is TGTGCCAGCGGAAACCGGGGGACAGGGAGTAAA. Its protein is CASGNRGTGSK. The full CDR3 is CASGNRGTGSKAFF. Variable domain in full (rest from reference TRBV19 and TRBJ1-1): DGGITQSPKYLFRKEGQNVTLSCEQNLNHDAMYWYRQDPGQGLRLIYYSQIVNDFQKGDIAEGYSVSREKKESFPLTVTSAQKNPTAFYLCASGNRGTGSKAFFGQGTRLTVV.

To note about this clone: Sequencing ends 3 residues short of the CDR3 end; the germline J gene provides the rest. The genes are TRBV12-3 or TRBV12-4 and TRBJ2-1, with 8 bases lining up with TRBD1. This CDR3 has 15 amino acids. J gave up 1 base and V 4 bases, and 3 bases lay outside the gene matches. CDR3 bases read: TGTGCCAGCAGTTCCGGGACAGGATCCTACAATGAG. It is translated as CASSSGTGSYNE. From start to end, the CDR3 is CASSSGTGSYNEQFF.

In the case of this clone: The sequenced fragment ends 3 residues before the CDR3 boundary, so the rest is inferred from the germline J gene. This chain joins TRBV14 and TRBJ1-2, with 8 bases matching TRBD1. Germline CDR1 and CDR2: SGHDN and FVKESK. This CDR3 comprises 13 residues. CDR3 DNA, as far as it was read: TGTGCCAGCAGCCCTCGACAGGGGCTAGGC. Translation: CASSPRQGLG. The whole CDR3 is CASSPRQGLGYTF.

On this clone: The sequenced fragment ends 3 residues before the CDR3 boundary, so the rest is inferred from the germline J gene. The chain combines TRBV20-1 with TRBJ1-1, with 7 bases fitting TRBD1. Germline trimming cut 1 base from V and 2 bases from J; bases unmatched to any gene: 4. This CDR3 is built from 14 residues. Per germline, CDR1 DFQATT and CDR2 SNEGSKA (reference sequence). CDR3: CSARGGTANTEAFF. The DNA read from the CDR3 is TGCAGTGCTAGAGGCGGGACAGCTAACACTGAA.

With respect to this clone: The read ends 3 residues early relative to the CDR3; the germline J gene fills the gap. The chain couples TRBV7-8 to TRBJ1-4; D may be TRBD1 (5 bases). Germline V gene lookup returns CDR1 SGHVS and CDR2 FQNEAQ. The CDR3 totals 15 residues. The covered CDR3 bases are TGTGCCAGCGCCGGGGGGTGGGGCCATAATTCACCA. Translating it yields CASAGGWGHNSP. The full CDR3 sequence reads CASAGGWGHNSPLFF. Filled out from reference TRBV7-8 and TRBJ1-4, the complete variable domain reads GAGVSQSPRYKVAKRGQDVALRCDPISGHVSLFWYQQALGQGPEFLTYFQNEAQLDKSGLPSDRFFAERPEGSVSTLKIQRTQQEDSAVYLCASAGGWGHNSPLFFGSGTQLSVL.

Notes on this clone: Read coverage stops 3 residues before the CDR3 terminus; the germline J gene supplies the remainder. This sequence joins TRBV10-3 and TRBJ2-3; 7 bases align to TRBD2. This CDR3 region has 15 residues. V gave up 3 bases and J gave up 3 bases; unmatched junction bases: 6. CDR1 ENHRY and CDR2 SYGVKD come from the germline V gene. The CDR3 protein is CAISDRLAETDTQYF. The CDR3 bases that were read are TGTGCCATCAGTGATCGCCTAGCGGAAACAGATACG.

Of note for this clone: The CDR3 is cut off 3 residues early in the read; its end comes from the germline J gene. The chain recombines TRBV20-1 with TRBJ2-7, with D possibly being TRBD2 (6 bases). V was cut by 4 bases and J by 6 bases, with 19 bases left in between. This CDR3 region has 14 residues. Germline V CDR1 and CDR2: DFQATT, SNEGSKA (reference sequence). CDR3 DNA (partial): TGCAGTGCTAAGGTCTCTCGGAGGGGTGGCGAG. Its translation is CSAKVSRRGGE. The full CDR3 reads CSAKVSRRGGEQYF.

About this clone: Read coverage stops 3 residues before the CDR3 terminus; the germline J gene supplies the remainder. The rearrangement links TRBV19 to TRBJ2-2; 7 bases map to TRBD1. Germline assignment: CDR1 LNHDA and CDR2 SQIVND (reference sequence). This CDR3 is 15 amino acids long. V lost 5 bases, J lost 0 bases, and 3 bases stayed unmatched. CDR3 DNA, as far as it was read: TGTGCCAGTAGTTCCGGGACAGCGAACACCGGGGAG. Protein product: CASSSGTANTGE. The CDR3 reads in full as CASSSGTANTGELFF.

By frequency, this clone is medium-sized. The read gets to within 3 residues of the CDR3 end, and the germline J gene fills in the rest. The gene calls are TRBV2 and TRBJ2-6, with a weak D call TRBD2 (6 bases). Germline V gene lookup returns CDR1 SNHLY and CDR2 FYNNEI. Trimming stripped 2 bases from V and 3 bases from J, with 11 bases between. This CDR3 region has 16 residues. The sequenced CDR3 bases are TGTGCCAGCAGTGAAATTCGGGGACTTGGGGCCAACGTC. This sequence encodes CASSEIRGLGANV. The full CDR3 reads CASSEIRGLGANVLTF.

Partial CDR3 DNA: TGTGCCTGGAGTCTTGGGACAGCCTTAATGAACACTGAA. This gives the protein CAWSLGTALMNTE. The complete CDR3 protein is CAWSLGTALMNTEAFF. This chain connects TRBV30 to TRBJ1-1, with 7 bases lining up with TRBD1. The CDR3 end falls 3 residues outside the read, so it is completed with the germline J gene. Germline CDR1 is GTSNPN and CDR2 is SVGIG (reference sequence). V shed 2 bases and J 0 bases; nucleotides not matched to a gene: 9. The CDR3 totals 16 residues.

Turning to this clone: With the read ending 3 residues before the CDR3 end, the germline J gene is used to fill in that end. The chain links TRBV7-9 to TRBJ2-7, with TRBD1 identical over 7 bases. CDR1 and CDR2 (germline): SEHNR, FQNEAQ (reference sequence). The CDR3 is made up of 14 amino acids. V lost 5 bases to trimming and J lost 3 bases; unmatched junction nucleotides: 7. CDR3 sequence: CASSRRDRNYEQYF. CDR3 bases read: TGTGCCAGCAGCCGCCGGGACAGAAACTACGAG.

About this clone: The read ends 3 residues shy of where the CDR3 ends; the end is completed using the germline J gene. The chain uses TRBV5-1 and TRBJ2-1; 14 bases map to TRBD2. Germline assignment: CDR1 SGHRS and CDR2 YFSETQ. Trimming cost V 4 bases and J 3 bases; bases outside gene matches: 0. This CDR3 has 15 residues. The CDR3 DNA, read in part, is TGCGCCAGCAGCGGGACTAGCGGGAGCTACAATGAG. Translation: CASSGTSGSYNE. The full CDR3 protein is CASSGTSGSYNEQFF.

Turning to this clone: At one of its ends the junction is not consistent with the germline gene, which may arise from a read error. The read falls 3 residues short of the CDR3 end, and the missing part is taken from the germline J gene. The sample contains more than one DNA sequence encoding this CDR3. The V call is TRBV2, the J call TRBJ1-3; 9 bases are a match to TRBD1. The CDR3 runs 17 residues. Germline V gene sequence: CDR1 SNHLY, CDR2 FYNNEI. CDR3 loop: CASNRDRVIVDGNTIYF. The part of the CDR3 DNA that was read is TGTGCCAGCAACCGGGACAGGGTGATTGTGGATGGAAACACA.

To note about this clone: With the read ending 3 residues before the CDR3 end, the germline J gene is used to fill in that end. V usage is TRBV2 and J usage is TRBJ2-5; TRBD1 aligns across 8 bases. V gave up 3 bases and J gave up 2 bases; unmatched junction bases: 5. Germline CDR1 and CDR2: SNHLY and FYNNEI. The length of the CDR3 is 15 residues. CDR3 in amino acids: CASSDGQGGQETQYF. The CDR3 bases that were read are TGTGCCAGCAGTGACGGACAGGGCGGACAAGAGACC.

Comment on this clone: The CDR3 end lies 3 residues beyond the end of the read and is filled in from the germline J gene. The chain is built from TRBV2 and TRBJ2-7, with D uncertain. V was trimmed by 4 bases and J by 5 bases, leaving 12 bases between them. The CDR3 loop spans 13 amino acids. The germline V gene encodes CDR1 SNHLY and CDR2 FYNNEI. The part of the CDR3 DNA that was read is TGTGCCAGCAGTGTTCGTAGCCGAAACGAG. This translates into CASSVRSRNE. Given in full, the CDR3 is CASSVRSRNEQYF.

CDR3 loop: CASSISRGDTEAFF. The covered CDR3 bases are TGCGCCAGCAGCATTTCCAGAGGGGACACTGAA. The genes are TRBV5-1 and TRBJ1-1; D might be TRBD1 (5 bases). The read ends 3 residues shy of where the CDR3 ends; the end is completed using the germline J gene. The germline V gene encodes CDR1 SGHRS and CDR2 YFSETQ. Trimming took 4 bases from V and 3 from J, leaving 13 bases between them. The CDR3 sequence is 14 residues long.

Details on this clone: The missing CDR3 end, 3 residues past where the read stops, is filled in from the germline J gene. The chain links TRBV5-1 to TRBJ2-1; D call uncertain. The V gene lost 2 bases and the J gene lost 7 bases, with 16 bases spanning the gap. This CDR3 spans 15 amino acids. CDR1 and CDR2 from the germline V gene are SGHRS and YFSETQ. CDR3 DNA (partial): TGCGCCAGCAGCTTTAGACGCGCGGATGGGAATGAG. Encoded protein: CASSFRRADGNE. The full CDR3 protein reads CASSFRRADGNEQFF.

Points on this clone: The read halts 3 residues ahead of the CDR3 end, with the missing end drawn from the germline J gene. The V and J genes are TRBV5-1 and TRBJ2-3, with 13 bases that match TRBD2. The germline CDR1 and CDR2 sequences are SGHRS and YFSETQ. The CDR3 is 15 residues long. The DNA read from the CDR3 is TGCGCCAGCAGGCAACTAGCGGGGGGGCAAGAGACG. Residues: CASRQLAGGQET. The full CDR3 is CASRQLAGGQETQYF.

A word on this clone: The CDR3 end lies 3 residues beyond the end of the read and is filled in from the germline J gene. The genes are TRBV5-1 and TRBJ2-3; maybe TRBD1 (5 bases). This CDR3 has 13 residues. Germline-derived CDR1 and CDR2 are SGHRS and YFSETQ. The CDR3 loop reads CASRGAAQETQYF. The part of the CDR3 DNA that was read is TGCGCCAGCAGAGGGGCAGCCCAAGAGACG.

In the case of this clone: With the read ending 3 residues before the CDR3 end, the germline J gene is used to fill in that end. This rearrangement joins TRBV5-1 to TRBJ1-2, with 7 bases that match TRBD1. The germline V gene encodes CDR1 SGHRS and CDR2 YFSETQ. CDR3 length equals 18 residues. The CDR3 bases that were read are TGCGCCAGCAGCTTGGCTACTTCCCGTTCCCGACAGGGTTTGGGC. This sequence encodes CASSLATSRSRQGLG. From start to end, the CDR3 is CASSLATSRSRQGLGYTF.

Details on this clone: The read is 3 residues too short to cover the CDR3 end, so that end is filled in from the germline J gene. J is TRBJ2-2 and V is TRBV10-1; 9 nucleotides match TRBD1. V was clipped by 5 bases and J by 1 base; unmatched bases: 2. The germline V gene encodes CDR1 WNHNN and CDR2 SYGVQD (reference sequence). This CDR3 has 15 amino acids. The CDR3: CASSPGQGNTGELFF. The CDR3 bases that were read are TGCGCCAGCAGTCCGGGACAGGGGAACACCGGGGAG.

A note on this clone: The read falls 3 residues short of the CDR3 end, and the missing part is taken from the germline J gene. V usage is TRBV20-1 and J usage is TRBJ2-3, with a tentative D call TRBD2 (8 bases). Germline values: CDR1 DFQATT, CDR2 SNEGSKA (reference sequence). The CDR3 is 13 amino acids. This CDR3 is CSAGGGQRETQYF. The part of the CDR3 DNA that was read is TGCAGTGCCGGGGGGGGACAGCGGGAGACG.

About this clone: The read gets to within 3 residues of the CDR3 end, and the germline J gene fills in the rest. The chain employs TRBV19 and TRBJ2-7; maybe TRBD2 (6 bases). CDR1 is LNHDA, CDR2 SQIVND, per germline (reference sequence). The V gene lost 8 bases and the J gene lost 0 bases, with 11 bases spanning the gap. This CDR3 region has 13 residues. CDR3 loop: CASGPGGSYEQYF. Incomplete CDR3 DNA: TGTGCCAGTGGCCCCGGGGGCTCCTACGAG.

A remark on this clone: The read ends 3 residues shy of where the CDR3 ends; the end is completed using the germline J gene. The rearrangement joins TRBV5-1 to TRBJ1-4, with D possibly matching TRBD1 (5 bases). The CDR3 extends over 15 amino acids. The germline V gene has CDR1 SGHRS and CDR2 YFSETQ. The DNA read from the CDR3 is TGCGCCAGCAGCTCCGCAAGCTCTGGGGCCAACGTA. It translates to CASSSASSGANV. In full, the CDR3 reads CASSSASSGANVLFF.

On this clone: Germline is not matched at one junction end, which may reflect a read error. The CDR3 end lies 3 residues beyond the end of the read and is filled in from the germline J gene. Other nucleotide sequences in the sample specify the same CDR3. This sequence joins TRBV5-1 and TRBJ1-3; D is ambiguous. The CDR3 has 17 amino acids. Per the germline V gene, CDR1 is SGHRS and CDR2 is YFSETQ. CDR3 loop: CASSPDPHGLTGNTIYF. CDR3 DNA (partial): TGCGCCAGCAGCCCGGACCCCCACGGACTTACTGGAAACACG.

Points on this clone: The CDR3 goes on 3 residues after the read ends, and that part is filled in from the germline J gene. The same CDR3 arises from other DNA sequences in this sample as well. The gene calls are TRBV12-5 and TRBJ2-1; weak D call: TRBD2 (5 bases). Trimming shortened V by 5 bases and J by 7 bases, and 12 bases separated the two germline ends. From germline, CDR1 is LGHNT and CDR2 FRNRAP. The CDR3 is made up of 13 amino acids. The sequenced part of the CDR3 DNA is TGTGCTAGTGGTCCAGGCAGAGGGAATGAG. It encodes CASGPGRGNE. The entire CDR3 protein is CASGPGRGNEQFF.